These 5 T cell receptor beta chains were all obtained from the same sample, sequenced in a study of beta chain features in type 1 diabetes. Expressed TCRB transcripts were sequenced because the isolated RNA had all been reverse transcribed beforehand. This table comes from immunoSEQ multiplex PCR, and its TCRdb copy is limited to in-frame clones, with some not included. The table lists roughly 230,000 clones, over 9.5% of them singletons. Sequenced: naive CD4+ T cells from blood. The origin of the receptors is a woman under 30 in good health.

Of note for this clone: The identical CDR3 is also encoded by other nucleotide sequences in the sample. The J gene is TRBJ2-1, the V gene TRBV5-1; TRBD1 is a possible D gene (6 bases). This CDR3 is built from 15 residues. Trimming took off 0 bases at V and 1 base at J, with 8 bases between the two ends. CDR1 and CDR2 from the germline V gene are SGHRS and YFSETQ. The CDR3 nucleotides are TGCGCCAGCAGCTTGGACAGGGTGTCCTACAATGAGCAGTTCTTC. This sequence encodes CASSLDRVSYNEQFF.

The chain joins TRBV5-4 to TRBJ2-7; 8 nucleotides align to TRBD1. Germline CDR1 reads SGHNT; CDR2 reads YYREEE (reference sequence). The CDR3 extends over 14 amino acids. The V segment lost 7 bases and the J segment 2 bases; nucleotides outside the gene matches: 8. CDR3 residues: CASSTGALAYEQYF. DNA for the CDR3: TGTGCCAGCTCGACAGGGGCCCTCGCCTACGAGCAGTACTTC.

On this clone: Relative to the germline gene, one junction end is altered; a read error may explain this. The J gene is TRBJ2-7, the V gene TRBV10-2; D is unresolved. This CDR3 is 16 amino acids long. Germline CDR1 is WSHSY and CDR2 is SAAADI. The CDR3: CASSESSGTFSHEQYF. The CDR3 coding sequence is TGCGCCAGCAGTGAGTCGTCAGGTACCTTCTCCCACGAGCAGTACTTC.

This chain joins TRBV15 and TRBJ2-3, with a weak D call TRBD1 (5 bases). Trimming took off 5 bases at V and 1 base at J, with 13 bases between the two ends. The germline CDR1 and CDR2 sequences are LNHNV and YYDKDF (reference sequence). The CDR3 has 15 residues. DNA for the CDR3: TGTGCCACCAGCCAGGGATCCCGGGGCACAGATACGCAGTATTTT. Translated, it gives CATSQGSRGTDTQYF.

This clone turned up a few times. CDR3 residues: CASSRGLAGGPGTDTQYF. For the CDR3, the DNA is TGTGCCAGCAGCCGCGGACTAGCGGGAGGGCCGGGCACAGATACGCAGTATTTT. The chain has TRBV4-2 and TRBJ2-3; 15 nucleotides line up with TRBD2. This CDR3 spans 18 amino acids. Germline values: CDR1 LGHNA, CDR2 YNFKEQ. The V segment lost 4 bases and the J segment 1 base; nucleotides outside the gene matches: 6.